These T cell receptor beta chains were read from a single sample in a study of cytomegalovirus exposure and HLA in healthy donors. TCRdb keeps only in-frame clones here, not all; method: immunoSEQ multiplex PCR. The data hold around 210,000 clones, with about three quarters observed a single time. Sequenced material: PBMCs. The receptors stem from a boy aged 5-17 years in good health and CMV-seronegative. CDR3s include the opening cysteine and the closing phenylalanine or tryptophan. The order of the fields is J gene, V gene, D gene, clone size, CDR3 protein, CDR3 DNA. A D gene is named only where the DNA matches it firmly. For some rows the clone size is stated as once, few or many, or as a class when expanded; others skip it.

TRBJ2-3	TRBV5-6	NA	NA	CASSPRVTASTDTQYF	TGTGCCAGCAGCCCCAGGGTCACAGCTAGCACAGATACGCAGTATTTT
TRBJ1-5	TRBV10-3	NA	NA	CAISVRGGQPQHF	TGTGCCATCAGTGTCAGGGGTGGACAGCCCCAGCATTTT
TRBJ1-5	TRBV2	NA	NA	CASSGRVGQPQHF	TGTGCCAGCAGTGGCAGGGTCGGGCAGCCCCAGCATTTT
TRBJ2-3	TRBV30	NA	NA	CAWSPGASTDTQYF	TGTGCCTGGAGCCCTGGGGCTAGCACAGATACGCAGTATTTT
TRBJ1-2	TRBV2	NA	NA	CASSEPPYREGNYGYPF	TGTGCCAGCAGTGAACCTCCCTACAGGGAAGGTAACTATGGCTACCCCTTC
TRBJ1-1	TRBV10-3	NA	NA	CAISGTDTTYEAFF	TGTGCCATCAGTGGGACAGACACAACCTATGAAGCTTTCTTT
TRBJ2-3	TRBV5-4	TRBD2	NA	CASSLSGGDTDTQYF	TGTGCCAGCAGCTTGAGCGGGGGGGACACAGATACGCAGTATTTT
TRBJ2-1	TRBV19	NA	NA	CASRNNRYSSYNEQFF	TGTGCCAGTAGGAATAACAGGTACAGCTCCTACAATGAGCAGTTCTTC
TRBJ1-1	TRBV2	NA	NA	CAIGVVNTEAFF	TGTGCCATCGGAGTGGTGAACACTGAAGCTTTCTTT
TRBJ2-7	TRBV27	TRBD2	once	CASSTSGRGTYEQYF	TGTGCCAGCAGTACTAGCGGGCGTGGAACCTACGAGCAGTACTTC
TRBJ2-7	TRBV7-6	TRBD2	NA	CASSLTGTSGGNTRQYF	TGTGCCAGCAGCTTAACCGGGACTAGCGGGGGTAATACGAGACAGTACTTC
TRBJ2-2	TRBV7-2	TRBD2	NA	CASSSPTSGYTGELFF	TGTGCCAGCAGCTCCCCCACTAGCGGGTACACCGGGGAGCTGTTTTTT
TRBJ2-5	TRBV20-1	NA	NA	CSATGVKTQYF	TGCAGTGCTACAGGGGTGAAGACCCAGTACTTC
TRBJ1-5	TRBV5-5	NA	once	CASSSAGGWNQPQHF	TGTGCCAGCAGTTCGGCGGGGGGCTGGAATCAGCCCCAGCATTTT
TRBJ1-4	TRBV2	NA	NA	CASSGPAVEKLFF	TGTGCCAGCAGTGGTCCAGCGGTTGAAAAACTGTTTTTT
TRBJ1-5	TRBV7-9	NA	NA	CASSLERDQPQHF	TGTGCCAGCAGCTTAGAACGGGATCAGCCCCAGCATTTT
TRBJ1-6	TRBV30	NA	once	CAWSPRDNSPLHF	TGTGCCTGGAGCCCCAGGGATAATTCACCCCTCCACTTT
TRBJ1-3	TRBV6-4	NA	NA	CASNPPASYYWVDRNTIYF	TGTGCCAGCAATCCCCCGGCCAGTTACTACTGGGTAGATCGAAACACCATATATTTT
TRBJ2-7	TRBV19	TRBD1	NA	CASSGTVLYEQYF	TGTGCCAGTAGTGGGACAGTTTTATACGAGCAGTACTTC
TRBJ1-4	TRBV7-9	TRBD1	NA	CASSLGTGGEKLFF	TGTGCCAGCAGCTTAGGGACAGGGGGCGAAAAACTGTTTTTT
TRBJ2-5	TRBV29-1	TRBD1	NA	CSADRGQTQYF	TGCAGCGCGGACAGGGGGCAGACCCAGTACTTC
TRBJ2-3	TRBV14	NA	NA	CASSRQTGIGTDTQYF	TGTGCCAGCAGCCGCCAAACAGGGATCGGCACAGATACGCAGTATTTT
TRBJ1-2	TRBV6-5	TRBD1	NA	CASNPDRGYGYTF	TGTGCCAGCAACCCCGACAGGGGATACGGCTACACCTTC